This paragraph reports one TCR beta chain. Its antigen is not identified. The PCR employed 60 Vbeta primers together with 13 Jbeta primers. TCRdb's table, derived via immunoSEQ multiplex PCR, lists solely in-frame clones and lacks some. The sample has tens of thousands of clones, approximately 71% seen once; the top ten hold roughly 36%. The data derive from a study of cytomegalovirus exposure and HLA in healthy donors. Study background: Caucasian-associated ancestry cluster membership applied to around 80% of around 400 genotyped donors. Study observations and caveats: Among TCR sequences, most were rare, though some public TCRs appeared in many donors.

The J segment lost 3 bases and the V segment lost 1 base, leaving 8 bases of the junction unmatched. Germline V CDR1 and CDR2: SGHRS, YFSETQ. This CDR3 has 17 residues. Material for sequencing was PBMCs. This rearrangement joins TRBV5-1 to TRBJ2-3; TRBD2 agrees at 10 bases. This receptor was taken from a man aged 35 to 55 in good health and CMV-seropositive. Here the CDR3 reads CASSLPIAGGRTDTQYF. CDR3 DNA: TGCGCCAGCAGCTTGCCAATAGCGGGGGGCAGGACAGATACGCAGTATTTT.